This TCR beta chain was found in a study of cytomegalovirus exposure and HLA in healthy donors. CDR3 length: 14 residues. From germline, CDR1 is MNHEY and CDR2 SVGAGI. Trimming removed 4 bases at V and 7 bases at J, with 14 bases between. As concerns this clone: The antigen is undetermined.

Study conclusions and caveats: There were a few CMV-associated chains whose specificity for CMV antigens was confirmed in vitro. In a later analysis, the majority of CMV-associated beta chains seemingly showed HLA restriction. A reported reduction in N-insertions relative to the 666-donor mean was seen in an Asian-associated ancestry cluster in a later analysis.

60 Vbeta and 13 Jbeta primers were used in PCR. Per the authors' pipeline: In a later analysis, the count reached some 83 million unique TCR beta chains, with roughly 9.9 million shared. TCRdb's copy holds only in-frame clones and misses some; the assay was immunoSEQ multiplex PCR. From that table come the V and J calls and clone size; the DNA was used to work out D and trimming. The table includes over 200,000 clones, around nine tenths detected once. The sequenced sample consisted of PBMCs. V gene TRBV6-5 combines with J gene TRBJ2-4; D unclear. The origin of this receptor is a woman aged 18-35 years in good health and CMV-seronegative. In DNA, the CDR3 is TGTGCCAGCAGTTGGCGAGGCGCGTCGAACATTCAGTACTTC. It specifies CASSWRGASNIQYF.